Here is one T cell receptor beta chain with its context. Its antigen is not known. This sample is drawn from a study of tumor-infiltrating lymphocytes in primary liver carcinoma. Across the whole study: Samples gave roughly 3.65 to 7.13 million productive TCRbeta reads, similar across tissue types.

From germline, CDR1 is DFQATT and CDR2 SNEGSKA (reference sequence). The length of the CDR3 is 12 residues. Trimming took 3 bases from V and 13 from J, leaving 17 bases between them. The input was 450 to 550 ng total RNA; TCR beta cDNA was made from it with a constant-region primer. Three nested multiplex PCR rounds, a slightly modified ARM-PCR method, built the TCR beta libraries. In the first two PCR rounds, TRBV1-TRBV30 forward primers were paired with a C-beta reverse primer, and each round lasted roughly 9 cycles. Using its own MiXCR run on the multiplex PCR reads, TCRdb lists one record per CDR3 protein. The sample includes some 40,000 distinct CDR3 sequences, more than 60% of them seen just once. For each extraction, RNA and DNA were obtained together from roughly 20-30 mg of unsorted bulk tissue. General study points: Reduced overlap was seen in tumor-adjacent and tumor-blood pairs versus tumor region pairs.

The source material was tumor-adjacent normal liver tissue. The chain links TRBV20-1 to TRBJ2-3, with D possibly TRBD2 on 5 matching bases. This clonotype was obtained from a middle-aged man with primary liver carcinoma and hepatitis B virus infection. The CDR3 nucleotides read TGCAGTGCTAGTAGTAGCGAGACATGGGAGTATTTT. Its protein product is CSASSSETWEYF.